One sample yielded the 25 T cell receptor beta chains listed below, sequenced in a study of T cells expressing NK-cell markers. TCRdb reprocessed the 5' RACE reads and keeps a single row for each CDR3 protein, giving no DNA. This sample's table has about 450,000 distinct CDR3 sequences. Sequenced input: blood T cells: a sorted CD56 or NKG2C T cell subset, CD4+ or CD8+ T cells, or bulk PBMC T cells (not recorded which). These receptors all stem from a woman aged 18-70 years in good health.

The chain recombines TRBV7-9 with TRBJ1-6; TCRdb indicates TRBD1, and absent DNA this call remains unverified. Looked up from germline, CDR1 is SEHNR and CDR2 is FQNEAQ (reference sequence). CDR3 length: 15 amino acids. CDR3 in amino acids: CASSTGQDYNSPLHF.

The V and J genes are TRBV12-3 or TRBV12-4 and TRBJ2-4; TCRdb outputs TRBD2, but without DNA this stays unchecked. The CDR3 spans 17 residues. The CDR3 reads CASSTGGLAVAKNIQYF.

The chain employs TRBV2 and TRBJ2-1. Per the germline V gene, CDR1 is SNHLY and CDR2 is FYNNEI. The CDR3 length is 13 residues. The CDR3: CASRSRASSEQFF.

The J gene is TRBJ2-1, the V gene TRBV15. Per the germline V gene, CDR1 is LNHNV and CDR2 is YYDKDF (reference sequence). CDR3 length: 13 residues. CDR3 loop: CATSRDPLAEEFF.

The V gene is TRBV7-2, the J gene TRBJ2-1; the TCRdb D gene call, TRBD2, has no DNA to confirm it. The CDR3 covers 16 residues. CDR1 and CDR2 from the germline V gene are SGHTA and FQGNSA. The CDR3 protein is CTSSTLSGGPYNEQFF.

The chain links TRBV28 to TRBJ1-1; TCRdb proposes TRBD1, but this gene call is untestable without DNA. Germline lookup yields CDR1 MDHEN and CDR2 SYDVKM. The CDR3 runs to 15 residues. The CDR3: CASSFPGGMNTEAFF. The whole variable domain, remainder taken from reference TRBV28 and TRBJ1-1, is DVKVTQSSRYLVKRTGEKVFLECVQDMDHENMFWYRQDPGLGLRLIYFSYDVKMKEKGDIPEGYSVSREKKERFSLILESASTNQTSMYLCASSFPGGMNTEAFFGQGTRLTVV.

This sequence joins TRBV12-3 or TRBV12-4 and TRBJ1-1. The CDR3 has 15 amino acids. CDR3 loop: CASSFEGFKNTEAFF.

The rearrangement uses TRBV12-3 or TRBV12-4 and TRBJ2-2; the D call from TCRdb, TRBD2, cannot be confirmed without DNA. This CDR3 has 13 residues. The CDR3 loop reads CASSLGLAGELFF.

CDR3 loop: CASTHWNTDTQYF. V and J are TRBV5-6 and TRBJ2-3. The length of the CDR3 is 13 residues. CDR1 and CDR2 (germline): SGHDT, YYEEEE.

The chain employs TRBV6-1 and TRBJ1-6; with no DNA, the TCRdb D assignment of TRBD1 cannot be verified. The CDR3 is 17 amino acids. CDR1 and CDR2 (germline): MNHNS, SASEGT. CDR3 region: CASSPRQELAYNSPLHF.

The chain uses TRBV6-2 or TRBV6-3 and TRBJ2-1; TCRdb lists TRBD2, though no DNA is available to test this call. Per germline, CDR1 MNHEY and CDR2 SVGEGT. The CDR3 extends over 15 amino acids. The CDR3 is CATLWGSGSGNEQFF.

The chain is built from TRBV20-1 and TRBJ1-5; TCRdb outputs TRBD1, but without DNA this stays unchecked. The germline CDR1 and CDR2 sequences are DFQATT and SNEGSKA (reference sequence). This CDR3 region has 14 residues. CDR3 sequence: CSGLTGGPNQPQHF.

The chain is built from TRBV15 and TRBJ2-2; the D gene TCRdb calls, TRBD2, cannot be checked with no DNA. The CDR3 is 17 residues long. Germline CDR1 and CDR2: LNHNV and YYDKDF (reference sequence). The chain's CDR3 is CATSRPGDSTNTGELFF. Together with reference TRBV15 and TRBJ2-2, the CDR3 gives the full variable domain: DAMVIQNPRYQVTQFGKPVTLSCSQTLNHNVMYWYQQKSSQAPKLLFHYYDKDFNNEADTPDNFQSRRPNTSFCFLDIRSPGLGDTAMYLCATSRPGDSTNTGELFFGEGSRLTVL.

The rearrangement joins TRBV18 to TRBJ2-5. The CDR3 length is 14 residues. The germline V gene has CDR1 KGHSH and CDR2 LQKENI. The CDR3 is CASSPNRGGETQYF.

This rearrangement joins TRBV12-3 or TRBV12-4 to TRBJ1-2; TCRdb's assignment of TRBD1 cannot be checked, as there is no DNA. The CDR3 extends over 15 amino acids. Here the CDR3 reads CASSPRTGGGGGYTF.

The chain carries TRBV30 and TRBJ1-2; the D call of TRBD1 rests on TCRdb alone, since no DNA is present to check it. The V gene's germline CDR1 is GTSNPN and CDR2 SVGIG (reference sequence). This CDR3 region has 14 residues. This CDR3 is CAWSRSWGDYGYTF.

The rearrangement joins TRBV6-5 to TRBJ2-3; checking the TCRdb D call of TRBD1 is not possible without DNA. This CDR3 has 14 residues. Looked up from germline, CDR1 is MNHEY and CDR2 is SVGAGI. CDR3 in amino acids: CASSYSSGEDTQYF.

The V call is TRBV30, the J call TRBJ2-2; TCRdb outputs TRBD2, but without DNA this stays unchecked. Germline V CDR1 and CDR2: GTSNPN, SVGIG (reference sequence). CDR3 length equals 15 residues. The CDR3 loop reads CAWLPSGKGTGELFF.

This sequence joins TRBV11-2 and TRBJ2-3; TCRdb designates TRBD2, a call that cannot be tested without DNA. The length of the CDR3 is 16 residues. CDR1 is SGHAT and CDR2 is FQNNGV in the germline V gene. This CDR3 is CASSPGVGGPRDTQYF.

The genes are TRBV30 and TRBJ1-2; TCRdb reports TRBD1, a call that lacks DNA to check it against. Germline V gene lookup returns CDR1 GTSNPN and CDR2 SVGIG (reference sequence). The CDR3 consists of 13 residues. The CDR3 is CAWSPQGTYGYTF.

This sequence joins TRBV4-1 and TRBJ1-2. Germline-derived CDR1 and CDR2 are MGHRA and YSYEKL. This CDR3 contains 13 residues. CDR3 region: CASSLWLRQGYTF.

The V gene is TRBV20-1, the J gene TRBJ1-6. This CDR3 region has 13 residues. Germline V gives CDR1 DFQATT, CDR2 SNEGSKA (reference sequence). The CDR3 is CSASSRERSPLHF.

The rearrangement joins TRBV20-1 to TRBJ2-2; checking the TCRdb D call of TRBD1 is not possible without DNA. Germline-derived CDR1 and CDR2 are DFQATT and SNEGSKA (reference sequence). The CDR3 spans 14 residues. CDR3 sequence reads: CSAAGHHFSGELFF.

This chain uses TRBV29-1 with TRBJ1-2; the TRBD1 assignment by TCRdb is unverifiable without DNA. Germline CDR1 and CDR2: SQVTM and ANQGSEA. This CDR3 has 15 amino acids. The CDR3 protein is CSVTPGTGGSGGYTF.

This sequence joins TRBV9 and TRBJ2-1. This CDR3 comprises 14 residues. Per germline, CDR1 SGDLS and CDR2 YYNGEE. CDR3: CASSVATSYNEQFF.